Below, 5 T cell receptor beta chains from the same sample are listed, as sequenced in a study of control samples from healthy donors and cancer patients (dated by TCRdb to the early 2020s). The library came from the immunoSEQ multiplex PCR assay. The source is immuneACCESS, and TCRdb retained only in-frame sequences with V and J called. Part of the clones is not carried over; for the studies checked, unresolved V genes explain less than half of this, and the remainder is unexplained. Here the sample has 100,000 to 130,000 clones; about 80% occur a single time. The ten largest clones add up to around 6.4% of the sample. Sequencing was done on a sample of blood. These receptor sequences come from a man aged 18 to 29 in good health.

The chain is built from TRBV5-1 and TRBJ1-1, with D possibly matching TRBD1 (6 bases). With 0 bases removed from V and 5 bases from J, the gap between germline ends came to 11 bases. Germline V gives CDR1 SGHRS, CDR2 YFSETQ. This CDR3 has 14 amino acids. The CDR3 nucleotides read TGCGCCAGCAGCTTGGAGAGGGGGAGTACTGAAGCTTTCTTT. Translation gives CASSLERGSTEAFF.

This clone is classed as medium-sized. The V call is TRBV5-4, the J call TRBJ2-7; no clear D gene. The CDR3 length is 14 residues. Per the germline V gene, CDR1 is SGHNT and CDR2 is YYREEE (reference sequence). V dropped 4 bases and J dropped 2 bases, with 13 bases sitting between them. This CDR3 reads CASSVSGLTYEQYF. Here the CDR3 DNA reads TGTGCCAGCAGCGTTTCCGGATTGACCTACGAGCAGTACTTC.

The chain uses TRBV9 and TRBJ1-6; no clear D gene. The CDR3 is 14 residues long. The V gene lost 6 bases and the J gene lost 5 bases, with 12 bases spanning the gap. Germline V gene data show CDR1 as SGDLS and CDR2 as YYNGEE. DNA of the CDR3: TGTGCCAGCACCCCGGGCTTACATAATTCACCCCTCCACTTT. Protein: CASTPGLHNSPLHF.

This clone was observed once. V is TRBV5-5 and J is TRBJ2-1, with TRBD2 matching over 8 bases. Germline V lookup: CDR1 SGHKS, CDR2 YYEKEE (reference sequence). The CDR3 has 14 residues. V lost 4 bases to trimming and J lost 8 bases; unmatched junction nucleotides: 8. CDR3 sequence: CASSLSGLVHEQFF. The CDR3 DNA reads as TGTGCCAGCAGCCTCTCGGGACTAGTACATGAGCAGTTCTTC.

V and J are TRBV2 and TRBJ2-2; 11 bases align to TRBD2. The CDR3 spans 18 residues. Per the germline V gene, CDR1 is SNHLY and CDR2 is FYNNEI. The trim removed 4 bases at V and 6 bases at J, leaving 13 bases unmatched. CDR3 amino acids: CASSANWVAGGRAGELFF. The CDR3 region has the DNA TGTGCCAGCAGTGCTAACTGGGTAGCGGGGGGGCGCGCCGGGGAGCTGTTTTTT. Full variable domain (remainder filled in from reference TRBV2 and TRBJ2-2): EPEVTQTPSHQVTQMGQEVILRCVPISNHLYFYWYRQILGQKVEFLVSFYNNEISEKSEIFDDQFSVERPDGSNFTLKIRSTKLEDSAMYFCASSANWVAGGRAGELFFGEGSRLTVL.